Listed here are 14 T cell receptor beta chains from one sample, sequenced in a study of T cell responses to AZD1222 COVID-19 vaccine. Sequenced by immunoSEQ multiplex PCR; TCRdb stores in-frame clones only, minus some. The sample lists 150,000 to 200,000 clones, 88% occurring once. Source: peripheral blood, taken 28 days after the second AZD1222 dose. The receptors shown here come from an adult who received the AZD1222 COVID-19 vaccine.

As for this clone: The sample has other DNA sequences that encode this CDR3 too. CDR3 sequence: CASSYSPNQPQHF. In DNA form, the CDR3 reads TGTGCCAGCAGTTACTCTCCCAATCAGCCCCAGCATTTT. This chain connects TRBV6-5 to TRBJ1-5; D ambiguous. V shed 0 bases and J shed 3 bases, with 3 bases lying between them. Germline values: CDR1 MNHEY, CDR2 SVGAGI. The length of the CDR3 is 13 residues.

The gene calls are TRBV3-1 (or the pseudogene TRBV3-2) and TRBJ2-5; TRBD2 agrees at 9 bases. Matching the DNA end better, TRBJ2-7 makes the J call doubtful. From germline, CDR1 is LGHDT and CDR2 YNNKEL (reference sequence). The CDR3 covers 15 residues. The CDR3 loop is CASSQAPTSGYEQYF. The CDR3 DNA is TGTGCCAGCAGCCAAGCTCCGACTAGCGGATACGAGCAGTACTTC.

V usage is TRBV6-5 and J usage is TRBJ1-2; D is uncertain. Germline lookup yields CDR1 MNHEY and CDR2 SVGAGI. The V and J ends lost 6 bases and 8 bases respectively, with 13 bases between them. This CDR3 comprises 12 residues. The CDR3 reads CASSHPTGGYTF. In DNA, the CDR3 is TGTGCCAGCAGCCACCCTACTGGGGGCTACACCTTC.

This clone was recorded a few times. This sequence joins TRBV21-1 and TRBJ1-5; the D call in the table, TRBD1, was not verified against the DNA. TRBV21-1 is a documented pseudogene. This CDR3 is built from 14 residues. The CDR3 coding sequence is TGTGCCATGATATGGATGGGGCGCAATCAGCCCCAGCATTTT. Protein: CAMIWMGRNQPQHF.

The chain employs TRBV11-3 and TRBJ2-2; the D gene could be TRBD1 or TRBD2 (5 bases each). Germline V gene data show CDR1 as SGHNT and CDR2 as YENEEA. V dropped 5 bases and J dropped 6 bases, with 16 bases sitting between them. The CDR3 is made up of 15 amino acids. The CDR3 spells CASSLAGSQPGELFF. DNA of the CDR3: TGTGCCAGCAGCCTAGCAGGGTCTCAACCCGGGGAGCTGTTTTTT.

Here the CDR3 reads CASSLEGGLIQETQYF. The CDR3 bases are TGTGCCAGCAGCTTGGAGGGGGGGCTAATCCAAGAGACCCAGTACTTC. The rearrangement joins TRBV5-4 to TRBJ2-5, with a weak D call TRBD2 (7 bases). CDR1 is SGHNT and CDR2 is YYREEE in the germline V gene (reference sequence). This CDR3 is built from 16 residues. V was trimmed by 0 bases and J by 1 base, leaving 13 bases between them.

The rearrangement uses TRBV7-8 and TRBJ1-6; no clear D gene. Germline CDR1 and CDR2: SGHVS and FQNEAQ. The V end was cut by 3 bases, the J end by 6 bases, with 12 bases between. The CDR3 sequence is 15 residues long. As DNA, the CDR3 is TGTGCCAGCAGCTTCGGGTTTGGCCTTAATTCACCCCTCCACTTT. This encodes CASSFGFGLNSPLHF.

This clone was recorded once. V and J are TRBV9 and TRBJ2-1; possible D gene TRBD2, 6 bases. The V end was cut by 2 bases, the J end by 8 bases, with 23 bases between. The CDR3 is made up of 17 amino acids. CDR1 is SGDLS and CDR2 is YYNGEE in the germline V gene. CDR3 DNA sequence: TGTGCCAGCAGCGTCACCCCCGACGGACTAACTAGGGATGAGCAGTTCTTC. It codes for CASSVTPDGLTRDEQFF.

This sequence joins TRBV11-2 and TRBJ2-7; possibly TRBD2 for D (6 bases). CDR3 size: 14 residues. Trimming took 0 bases from V and 13 from J, leaving 19 bases between them. Germline V gene lookup returns CDR1 SGHAT and CDR2 FQNNGV. As DNA, the CDR3 is TGTGCCAGCAGCTTAGATGGAAGAAAACTAGCTCTATACTTC. It is translated as CASSLDGRKLALYF.

This chain connects TRBV4-2 to TRBJ2-2; D assignment may be TRBD1 or TRBD2 (5 bases each). CDR1 is LGHNA, CDR2 YNFKEQ, per germline. V shed 2 bases and J shed 0 bases, with 13 bases lying between them. The CDR3 totals 17 residues. The DNA of the CDR3 is TGTGCCAGCAGCCAAAACTCCGGGACCGCGAACACCGGGGAGCTGTTTTTT. The encoded protein is CASSQNSGTANTGELFF.

This chain connects TRBV19 to TRBJ1-4; D might be TRBD1 (5 bases). This CDR3 spans 15 amino acids. V dropped 4 bases and J dropped 6 bases, with 15 bases sitting between them. The germline V gene has CDR1 LNHDA and CDR2 SQIVND (reference sequence). For the CDR3, the DNA is TGTGCCAGTAGTACTAGCCAGGGTTTCGATGAAAAACTGTTTTTT. Translated, it gives CASSTSQGFDEKLFF.

The chain recombines TRBV7-3 with TRBJ2-3; D remains unclear. V was pared by 5 bases and J by 0 bases, with 12 bases between. Germline CDR1 reads SGHTA; CDR2 reads FQGTGA. The CDR3 is 15 residues long. DNA of the CDR3: TGTGCCAGCAGCCCGCTAGGGCGGAGCACAGATACGCAGTATTTT. Protein sequence: CASSPLGRSTDTQYF.

V is TRBV5-1 and J is TRBJ2-7; 11 nucleotides match TRBD2. This CDR3 region has 16 residues. The germline V gene has CDR1 SGHRS and CDR2 YFSETQ. The V and J ends lost 4 bases and 7 bases, in that order; junction bases with no gene match: 13. CDR3 sequence (DNA): TGCGCCAGCAGCGCCGGGACTAGCGGCTTAATACGGGAGCAGTACTTC. Amino acid sequence: CASSAGTSGLIREQYF.

The chain couples TRBV28 to TRBJ2-3, with D unresolved. V lost 2 bases and J 7 bases, leaving 13 bases between the germline ends. Germline V gene data show CDR1 as MDHEN and CDR2 as SYDVKM. The CDR3 sequence is 14 residues long. In DNA form, the CDR3 reads TGTGCCAGCAGTTTAAGGAGTAGGGAAAATACGCAGTATTTT. Protein sequence: CASSLRSRENTQYF.